The 30 T cell receptor beta chains below all came from one sample that was sequenced in a study of shared clonotypes between healthy human individuals (dated by TCRdb to between 2020 and 2021). Library generation was performed with the immunoSEQ multiplex PCR assay. TCRdb provides this immuneACCESS table in a form limited to in-frame rearrangements. Some clones are lacking; in checked studies, under half of them reflect an unresolved V gene, and why the rest are absent is not known. This sample holds hundreds of thousands of clones; around 80% were observed only once. The top ten clones comprise around 13% of the sample. Source material: PBMCs. These receptors originate from a woman in her 40s in good health. Some clones in this sample may be carry-over from other donors' samples.

A remark on this clone: This likely traces to a read error, being one base from a far larger clone. This chain uses TRBV4-3 with TRBJ2-2; a weak D match, TRBD1 (6 bases). The V end lost 1 base, the J end lost 8 bases, and 20 bases lay between the germline ends. In germline, CDR1 is LGHNA, CDR2 YSLEER. The CDR3 sequence is 17 residues long. CDR3 coding DNA: TGCGCCAGCAGCCAAGGTTCATGGGCAGGGGTCGCAGGGGAGCTGTTTTTT. Its protein is CASSQGSWAGVAGELFF.

CDR3 region: CASQREGLDTQYF. DNA of the CDR3: TGTGCCTCCCAGCGGGAGGGGCTGGATACGCAGTATTTT. The rearrangement joins TRBV28 to TRBJ2-3; 10 nucleotides agree with TRBD2. Germline-derived CDR1 and CDR2 are MDHEN and SYDVKM. The V gene end was trimmed by 11 bases and the J gene end by 6 bases; junction bases not matched to a gene: 8. This CDR3 is 13 amino acids long.

This clone was recorded once. The gene calls are TRBV9 and TRBJ2-5; 10 nucleotides match TRBD2. CDR1 is SGDLS and CDR2 is YYNGEE in the germline V gene. The CDR3 covers 20 residues. V lost 0 bases, J lost 3 bases, and 17 bases stayed unmatched. The CDR3 DNA reads TGTGCCAGCAGCGTAGGGTTCCGGCGGAAGACTAGCGGGTACGAAGAGACCCAGTACTTC. This sequence encodes CASSVGFRRKTSGYEETQYF.

The V gene is TRBV19, the J gene TRBJ2-5; tentative D call: TRBD2 (7 bases). Germline-derived CDR1 and CDR2 are LNHDA and SQIVND (reference sequence). This CDR3 has 15 amino acids. The V end was cut by 6 bases, the J end by 5 bases, with 19 bases between. As DNA, the CDR3 is TGTGCCAGTAGCCGGAGGACGGGGGGCGTCGAGACCCAGTACTTC. Protein product: CASSRRTGGVETQYF. The full variable domain, with the rest looked up from reference TRBV19 and TRBJ2-5, is DGGITQSPKYLFRKEGQNVTLSCEQNLNHDAMYWYRQDPGQGLRLIYYSQIVNDFQKGDIAEGYSVSREKKESFPLTVTSAQKNPTAFYLCASSRRTGGVETQYFGPGTRLLVL.

V usage is TRBV6-1 and J usage is TRBJ1-2; D unclear. Germline CDR1 is MNHNS and CDR2 is SASEGT. V was shortened by 4 bases and J by 1 base, with 13 bases between the two germline ends. This CDR3 is built from 15 residues. The CDR3 DNA reads TGTGCCAGCAGTGCGGACGGGAGTCATAACTATGGCTACACCTTC. Translating it yields CASSADGSHNYGYTF.

This chain connects TRBV18 to TRBJ2-1, with TRBD2 matching 9 bases. The CDR3 totals 16 residues. The V gene's germline CDR1 is KGHSH and CDR2 LQKENI. J was trimmed by 4 bases and V by 6 bases; bases with no gene match: 10. CDR3 sequence (DNA): TGTGCCAGCTCTCCGGCGGGACTAGCCGGTTACAATGAGCAGTTCTTC. The encoded protein is CASSPAGLAGYNEQFF.

The rearrangement links TRBV18 to TRBJ1-2, with D maybe TRBD1 (6 bases). The CDR3 totals 14 residues. Trimming took 3 bases from V and 6 from J, leaving 14 bases between them. CDR1 and CDR2 from the germline V gene are KGHSH and LQKENI. The CDR3 sequence: CASSPSRTENGYTF. The CDR3 nucleotides are TGTGCCAGCTCACCTTCCCGGACAGAGAATGGCTACACCTTC.

This clone was seen only a few times. The chain joins TRBV30 to TRBJ1-5, with 7 nucleotides matching TRBD1. J gave up 3 bases and V 4 bases, and 3 bases lay outside the gene matches. CDR1 GTSNPN and CDR2 SVGIG come from the germline V gene (reference sequence). The CDR3 length is 13 residues. The CDR3 sequence: CAWKQGNNQPQHF. For the CDR3, the DNA is TGTGCCTGGAAACAGGGGAACAATCAGCCCCAGCATTTT.

The chain joins TRBV30 to TRBJ2-7; 7 bases match TRBD1. The CDR3 is made up of 14 amino acids. V trimming: 1 base; J trimming: 1 base; junction bases outside the gene matches: 4. Germline values: CDR1 GTSNPN, CDR2 SVGIG (reference sequence). CDR3 in DNA: TGTGCCTGGAGTGGGGACAGAGCTTCCTACGAGCAGTACTTC. This gives the protein CAWSGDRASYEQYF.

The V gene is TRBV2, the J gene TRBJ2-7; TRBD2 might be the D (5 bases). The CDR3 length is 15 residues. With 6 bases removed from V and 4 bases from J, the gap between germline ends came to 19 bases. Per the germline V gene, CDR1 is SNHLY and CDR2 is FYNNEI. CDR3 amino acids: CASRFGGLPRYEQYF. Here the CDR3 DNA reads TGTGCCAGCAGGTTTGGCGGGCTGCCCCGGTACGAGCAGTACTTC.

This clone was seen more than once but under ten times. The V and J genes are TRBV27 and TRBJ2-1; TRBD1 matches 9 bases. The CDR3 is 16 amino acids. Trimming took 2 bases from V and 4 from J; bases not matched to a gene: 6. The germline gives CDR1 MNHEY, CDR2 SMNVEV (reference sequence). The CDR3, as DNA: TGTGCCAGCAGTTTAAGGTGGGACAGGGTTTACAATGAGCAGTTCTTC. Its protein product is CASSLRWDRVYNEQFF.

There are a few counts of this clone. The chain links TRBV18 to TRBJ2-5; 7 bases fit TRBD2. The J call may be in error: the DNA end matches TRBJ2-7 better. The CDR3 is 14 amino acids. Germline V gene sequence: CDR1 KGHSH, CDR2 LQKENI. DNA for the CDR3: TGTGCCAGCTCACCACGCGGGGGAGCCTACGAGCAGTACTTC. It codes for CASSPRGGAYEQYF.

The chain employs TRBV10-3 and TRBJ2-1; 8 bases agree with TRBD2. V shed 4 bases and J 7 bases; nucleotides not matched to a gene: 6. The CDR3 sequence is 14 residues long. Germline V CDR1 and CDR2: ENHRY, SYGVKD. The CDR3 protein is CAISVSGRANEQFF. CDR3 nucleotide sequence: TGTGCCATCAGTGTGAGCGGGAGAGCTAATGAGCAGTTCTTC.

The chain is built from TRBV6-1 and TRBJ2-7; 8 bases agree with TRBD2. Germline CDR1 reads MNHNS; CDR2 reads SASEGT. The CDR3 totals 14 residues. V trimming: 3 bases; J trimming: 0 bases; junction bases outside the gene matches: 1. The CDR3 is CASSDGGDSYEQYF. The CDR3 coding sequence is TGTGCCAGCAGTGACGGGGGGGACTCCTACGAGCAGTACTTC.

The chain couples TRBV6-1 to TRBJ1-3, with D possibly matching TRBD1 (6 bases). Germline-derived CDR1 and CDR2 are MNHNS and SASEGT. V dropped 4 bases and J dropped 4 bases, with 11 bases sitting between them. The CDR3 runs to 14 residues. The CDR3 nucleotides are TGTGCCAGCAGTGGGGGAGGGGGGGGAAACACCATATATTTT. Translation gives CASSGGGGGNTIYF.

The chain uses TRBV13 and TRBJ1-6; TRBD1 might be the D (6 bases). The V and J ends lost 5 bases and 3 bases respectively, with 14 bases between them. Germline V gene sequence: CDR1 PRHDT, CDR2 FYEKMQ (reference sequence). The CDR3 spans 16 residues. CDR3 in DNA: TGTGCCAGCAGCCTCCAAACAGGGATCTATAATTCACCCCTCCACTTT. Translated, it gives CASSLQTGIYNSPLHF.

The chain carries TRBV4-1 and TRBJ2-7; D is unresolved. Trimming took off 0 bases at V and 2 bases at J, with 8 bases between the two ends. Germline lookup yields CDR1 MGHRA and CDR2 YSYEKL. The CDR3 has 14 residues. The CDR3 reads CASSQDADTYEQYF. In nucleotides, the CDR3 is TGCGCCAGCAGCCAAGATGCGGATACCTACGAGCAGTACTTC.

CDR3 region: CSVVAARHTQYF. The CDR3 nucleotides are TGCAGCGTTGTCGCAGCAAGGCATACGCAGTATTTT. The chain is built from TRBV29-1 and TRBJ2-3; D not resolved. The CDR3 sequence is 12 residues long. V was pared by 4 bases and J by 7 bases, with 12 bases between. Germline assignment: CDR1 SQVTM and CDR2 ANQGSEA.

There are many counts of this clone. The chain couples TRBV15 to TRBJ1-5; the D gene is possibly TRBD1 (5 bases). There are 15 residues in the CDR3. V lost 0 bases and J lost 7, with 13 bases in between. CDR1 LNHNV and CDR2 YYDKDF come from the germline V gene (reference sequence). CDR3 amino acids: CATSRDPGGGQPQHF. CDR3 coding DNA: TGTGCCACCAGCAGAGATCCGGGGGGTGGGCAGCCCCAGCATTTT.

This clone showed up many times. Other DNA sequences of this sample code for an identical CDR3. This chain links TRBV30 with TRBJ1-4; possibly TRBD1 for D (5 bases). CDR3 size: 13 residues. Trimming cost V 1 base and J 5 bases, with 8 bases left between them. Germline V gene data show CDR1 as GTSNPN and CDR2 as SVGIG (reference sequence). The CDR3 reads CAWSAGPNEKLFF. The CDR3 DNA follows: TGTGCCTGGAGTGCGGGGCCAAATGAAAAACTGTTTTTT.

The V gene is TRBV5-4, the J gene TRBJ2-4; TRBD2 aligns across 14 bases. Germline V gene lookup returns CDR1 SGHNT and CDR2 YYREEE (reference sequence). The CDR3 has 20 amino acids. Unmatched junction bases numbered 17, after V lost 4 bases and J lost 5 bases. The CDR3 bases are TGTGCCAGCAGCATCGGAGGACTAGCGGGAGGAGGTGTTGGCCAAAACATTCAGTACTTC. Its protein is CASSIGGLAGGGVGQNIQYF.

A note on this clone: A far larger clone is one base from this, pointing to a likely read error. Because it lacks the conserved phenylalanine or tryptophan at the end, this CDR3 is likely a read error. The gene calls are TRBV15 and TRBJ1-1; D unclear. The CDR3 covers 13 residues. Trimming took 10 bases from V and 1 from J, leaving 13 bases between them. Germline values: CDR1 LNHNV, CDR2 YYDKDF (reference sequence). In DNA form, the CDR3 reads TGTGCCATGTCTTTTACGGAGAACACTGAAGCTTTCTCT. Protein product: CAMSFTENTEAFS.

The CDR3 coding sequence is TGTGCCAGCAGCCAAGGATATCGGGACAGCTTCACAGATACGCAGTATTTT. As protein: CASSQGYRDSFTDTQYF. This chain uses TRBV14 with TRBJ2-3, with 7 bases identical to TRBD1. There are 17 residues in the CDR3. In germline, CDR1 is SGHDN, CDR2 FVKESK. V lost 1 base to trimming and J lost 2 bases; unmatched junction nucleotides: 9.

This chain connects TRBV7-7 to TRBJ2-5; TRBD2 matches 7 bases. Germline CDR1 SSHAT, CDR2 FNYEAQ (reference sequence). After removal of 1 base from V and 5 bases from J, the junction contained 7 bases not matched to a gene. The CDR3 loop spans 15 amino acids. CDR3 coding DNA: TGTGCCAGCAGCTTAGGAGCAGCGGGACGTGAGACCCAGTACTTC. It codes for CASSLGAAGRETQYF.

This clone occurred once. The chain couples TRBV4-2 to TRBJ2-1; either TRBD1 or TRBD2 may supply D (5 bases each). The germline V gene encodes CDR1 LGHNA and CDR2 YNFKEQ. V was clipped by 6 bases and J by 9 bases, with 18 bases between them. The CDR3 loop spans 14 amino acids. CDR3 DNA sequence: TGTGCCAGCAGACCACGGGGCTCCCTCCCTGAGCAGTTCTTC. Protein product: CASRPRGSLPEQFF.

The V gene is TRBV2, the J gene TRBJ2-7; tentatively, D is TRBD2 (5 bases). Per the germline V gene, CDR1 is SNHLY and CDR2 is FYNNEI. This CDR3 is 17 amino acids long. Trimming shortened V by 2 bases and J by 0 bases, and 17 bases separated the two germline ends. The CDR3 sequence: CASSERSTGFSSYEQYF. Here the CDR3 DNA reads TGTGCCAGCAGTGAAAGGTCTACGGGATTTAGCTCCTACGAGCAGTACTTC. Together with reference TRBV2 and TRBJ2-7, the CDR3 gives the full variable domain: EPEVTQTPSHQVTQMGQEVILRCVPISNHLYFYWYRQILGQKVEFLVSFYNNEISEKSEIFDDQFSVERPDGSNFTLKIRSTKLEDSAMYFCASSERSTGFSSYEQYFGPGTRLTVT.

This clone was seen a few times. The chain joins TRBV5-4 to TRBJ2-2, with 7 bases that match TRBD1. Germline V gene lookup returns CDR1 SGHNT and CDR2 YYREEE (reference sequence). The CDR3 extends over 16 amino acids. V gave up 4 bases and J gave up 0 bases; unmatched junction bases: 6. Here the CDR3 DNA reads TGTGCCAGCAGCGCCTACAGGGGTTCGAACACCGGGGAGCTGTTTTTT. As protein: CASSAYRGSNTGELFF. Full variable domain (outside the CDR3, taken from reference TRBV5-4 and TRBJ2-2): ETGVTQSPTHLIKTRGQQVTLRCSSQSGHNTVSWYQQALGQGPQFIFQYYREEENGRGNFPPRFSGLQFPNYSSELNVNALELDDSALYLCASSAYRGSNTGELFFGEGSRLTVL.

The CDR3 sequence: CASSWESSYNEQFF. CDR3 sequence (DNA): TGTGCCAGTAGTTGGGAGTCGTCCTACAATGAGCAGTTCTTC. The chain couples TRBV19 to TRBJ2-1, with D maybe TRBD2 (5 bases). The CDR3 runs to 14 residues. Germline V CDR1 and CDR2: LNHDA, SQIVND (reference sequence). V shed 5 bases and J shed 1 base, with 9 bases lying between them.

The gene calls are TRBV5-1 and TRBJ1-3; D is possibly TRBD1 (6 bases). The germline V gene has CDR1 SGHRS and CDR2 YFSETQ. V lost 7 bases and J 4 bases, leaving 15 bases between the germline ends. There are 14 residues in the CDR3. DNA for the CDR3: TGCGCCAGCGGACCCGGGGGCGGAGGAAACACCATATATTTT. This sequence encodes CASGPGGGGNTIYF.

The rearrangement links TRBV6-4 to TRBJ2-1, with 9 positions matching TRBD2. Per the germline V gene, CDR1 is MRHNA and CDR2 is SNTAGT. This CDR3 region has 15 residues. J lost 5 bases, V lost 6 bases, and 8 bases had no gene match. The CDR3 DNA sequence: TGTGCCAGCAGCCTTAGCGGGAGTTCCCACAATGAGCAGTTCTTC. It specifies CASSLSGSSHNEQFF.